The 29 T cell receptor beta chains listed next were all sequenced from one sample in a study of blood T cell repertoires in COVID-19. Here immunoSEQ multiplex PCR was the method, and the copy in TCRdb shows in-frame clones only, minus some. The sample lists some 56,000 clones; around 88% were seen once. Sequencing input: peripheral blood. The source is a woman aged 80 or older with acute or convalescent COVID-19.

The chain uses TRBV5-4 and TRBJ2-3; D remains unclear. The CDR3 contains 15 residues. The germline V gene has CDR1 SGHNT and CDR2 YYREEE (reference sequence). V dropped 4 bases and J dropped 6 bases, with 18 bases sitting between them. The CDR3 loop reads CASSPRVRSEDTQYF. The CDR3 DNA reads TGTGCCAGCAGCCCCCGGGTGCGGTCAGAGGATACGCAGTATTTT.

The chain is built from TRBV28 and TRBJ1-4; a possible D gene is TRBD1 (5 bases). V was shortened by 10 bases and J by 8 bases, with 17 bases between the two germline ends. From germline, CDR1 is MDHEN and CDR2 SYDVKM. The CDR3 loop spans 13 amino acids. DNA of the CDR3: TGTGCCACCGGGGGGGGTGGGGAAGAAAAACTGTTTTTT. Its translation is CATGGGGEEKLFF.

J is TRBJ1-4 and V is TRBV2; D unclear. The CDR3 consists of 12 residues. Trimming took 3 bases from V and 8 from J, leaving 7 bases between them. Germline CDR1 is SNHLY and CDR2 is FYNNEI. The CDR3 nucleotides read TGTGCCAGCAGTGAGGGCAGAGAAAAACTGTTTTTT. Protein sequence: CASSEGREKLFF.

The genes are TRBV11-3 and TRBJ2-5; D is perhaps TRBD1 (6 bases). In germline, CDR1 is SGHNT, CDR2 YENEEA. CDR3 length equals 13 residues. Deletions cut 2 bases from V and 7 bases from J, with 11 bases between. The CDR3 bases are TGTGCCAGCAGCTTAACACTAGGGGGGACCCAGTACTTC. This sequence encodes CASSLTLGGTQYF.

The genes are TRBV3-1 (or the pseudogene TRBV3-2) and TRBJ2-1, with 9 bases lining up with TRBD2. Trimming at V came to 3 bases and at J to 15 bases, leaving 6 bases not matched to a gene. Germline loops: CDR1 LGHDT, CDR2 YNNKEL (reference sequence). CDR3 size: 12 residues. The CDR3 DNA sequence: TGTGCCAGCAGCCACGGCGGGGGGGCCCTGTTCTTC. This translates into CASSHGGGALFF.

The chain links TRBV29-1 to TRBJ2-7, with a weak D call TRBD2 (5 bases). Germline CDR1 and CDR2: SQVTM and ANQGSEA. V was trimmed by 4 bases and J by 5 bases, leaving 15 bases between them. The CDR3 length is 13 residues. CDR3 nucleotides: TGCAGCGTTGTTGATCGGAGGCAGGACGAGCAGTACTTC. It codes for CSVVDRRQDEQYF.

CDR3 in amino acids: CASSLGTGGGELFF. CDR3 DNA: TGTGCCAGCAGCCTTGGGACAGGGGGCGGGGAGCTGTTTTTT. The J gene is TRBJ2-2, the V gene TRBV7-3, with TRBD1 matching 11 bases. After removal of 5 bases from V and 7 bases from J, the junction contained 3 bases not matched to a gene. CDR3 length: 14 amino acids. The germline V gene encodes CDR1 SGHTA and CDR2 FQGTGA.

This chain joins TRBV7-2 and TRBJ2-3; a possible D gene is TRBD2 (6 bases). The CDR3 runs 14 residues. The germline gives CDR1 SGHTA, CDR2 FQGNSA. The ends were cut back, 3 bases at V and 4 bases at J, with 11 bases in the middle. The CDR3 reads CASSFQAGSDTQYF. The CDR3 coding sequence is TGTGCCAGCAGCTTTCAGGCGGGATCAGATACGCAGTATTTT.

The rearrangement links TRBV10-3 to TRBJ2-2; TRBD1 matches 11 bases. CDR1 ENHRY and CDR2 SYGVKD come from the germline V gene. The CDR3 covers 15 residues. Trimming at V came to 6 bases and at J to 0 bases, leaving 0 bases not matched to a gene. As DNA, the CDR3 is TGTGCCATCAGGGGACAGGGGGCGAACACCGGGGAGCTGTTTTTT. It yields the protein CAIRGQGANTGELFF.

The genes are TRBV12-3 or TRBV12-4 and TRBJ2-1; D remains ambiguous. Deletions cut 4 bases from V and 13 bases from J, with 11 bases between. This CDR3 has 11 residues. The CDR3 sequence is CASSSGKPQFF. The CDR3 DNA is TGTGCCAGCAGTTCAGGTAAACCTCAGTTCTTC.

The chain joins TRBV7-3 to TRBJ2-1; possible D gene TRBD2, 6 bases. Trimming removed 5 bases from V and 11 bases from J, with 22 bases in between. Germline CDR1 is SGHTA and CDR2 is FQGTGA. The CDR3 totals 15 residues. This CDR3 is CASSAASTRGIQQFF. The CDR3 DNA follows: TGTGCCAGCAGCGCCGCGTCCACGCGGGGAATCCAGCAGTTCTTC.

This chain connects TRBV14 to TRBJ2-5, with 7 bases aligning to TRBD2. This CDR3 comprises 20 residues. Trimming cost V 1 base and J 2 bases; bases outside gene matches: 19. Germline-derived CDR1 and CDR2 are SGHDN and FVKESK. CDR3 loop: CASSQASRGFAGDPQETQYF. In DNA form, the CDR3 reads TGTGCCAGCAGCCAAGCCTCTCGGGGTTTTGCGGGAGACCCTCAAGAGACCCAGTACTTC.

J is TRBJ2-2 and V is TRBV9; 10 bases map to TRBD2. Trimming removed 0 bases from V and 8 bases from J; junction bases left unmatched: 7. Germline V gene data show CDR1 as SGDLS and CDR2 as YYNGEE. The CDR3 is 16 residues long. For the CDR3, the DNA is TGTGCCAGCAGCGTAGGTAGCGGGAGGACGACGGGGGAGCTGTTTTTT. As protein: CASSVGSGRTTGELFF.

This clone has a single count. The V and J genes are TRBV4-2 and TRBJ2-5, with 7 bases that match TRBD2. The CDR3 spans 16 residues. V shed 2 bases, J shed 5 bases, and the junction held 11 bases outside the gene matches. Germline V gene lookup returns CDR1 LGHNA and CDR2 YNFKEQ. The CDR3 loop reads CASSQNGGTQAETQYF. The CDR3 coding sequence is TGTGCCAGCAGCCAAAACGGGGGGACCCAAGCGGAGACCCAGTACTTC.

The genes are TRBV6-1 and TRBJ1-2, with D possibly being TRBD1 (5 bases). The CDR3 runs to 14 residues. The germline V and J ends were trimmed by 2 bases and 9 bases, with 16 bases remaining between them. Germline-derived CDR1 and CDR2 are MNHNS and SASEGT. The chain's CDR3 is CASSERFLDISYTF. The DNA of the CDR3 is TGTGCCAGCAGTGAACGGTTTTTGGACATCAGCTACACCTTC.

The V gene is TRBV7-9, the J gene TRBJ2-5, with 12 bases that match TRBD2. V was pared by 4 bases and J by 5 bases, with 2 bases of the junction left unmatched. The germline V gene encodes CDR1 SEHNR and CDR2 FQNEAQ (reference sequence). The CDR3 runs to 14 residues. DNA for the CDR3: TGTGCCAGCAGCTGGACTAGCGGGGTGGAGACCCAGTACTTC. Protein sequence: CASSWTSGVETQYF.

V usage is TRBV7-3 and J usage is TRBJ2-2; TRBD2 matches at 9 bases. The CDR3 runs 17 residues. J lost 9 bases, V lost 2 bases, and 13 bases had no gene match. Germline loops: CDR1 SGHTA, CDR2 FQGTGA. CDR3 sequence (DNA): TGTGCCAGCAGCTTAGGGAGCGGACTAGCGATTTCTAGGGAGCTGTTTTTT. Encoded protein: CASSLGSGLAISRELFF.

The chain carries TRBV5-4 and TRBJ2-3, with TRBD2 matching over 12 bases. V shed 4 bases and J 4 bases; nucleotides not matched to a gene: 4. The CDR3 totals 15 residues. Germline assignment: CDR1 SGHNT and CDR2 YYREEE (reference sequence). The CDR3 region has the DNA TGTGCCAGCAGCGCGGGACTAGCGGGCGCAGATACGCAGTATTTT. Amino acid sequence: CASSAGLAGADTQYF.

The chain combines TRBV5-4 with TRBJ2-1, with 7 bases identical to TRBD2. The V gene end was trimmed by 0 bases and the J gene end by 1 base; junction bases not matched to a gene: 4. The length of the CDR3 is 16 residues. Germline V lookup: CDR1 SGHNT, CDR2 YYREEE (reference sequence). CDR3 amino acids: CASSLAGTTSYNEQFF. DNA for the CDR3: TGTGCCAGCAGCTTGGCCGGGACTACGTCCTACAATGAGCAGTTCTTC.

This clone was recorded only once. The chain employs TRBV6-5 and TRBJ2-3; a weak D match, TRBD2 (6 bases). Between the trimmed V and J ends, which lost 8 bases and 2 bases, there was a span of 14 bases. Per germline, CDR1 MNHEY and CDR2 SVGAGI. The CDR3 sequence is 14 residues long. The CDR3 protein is CASSQDYSTDTQYF. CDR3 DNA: TGTGCCAGCTCACAGGACTACTCCACAGATACGCAGTATTTT.

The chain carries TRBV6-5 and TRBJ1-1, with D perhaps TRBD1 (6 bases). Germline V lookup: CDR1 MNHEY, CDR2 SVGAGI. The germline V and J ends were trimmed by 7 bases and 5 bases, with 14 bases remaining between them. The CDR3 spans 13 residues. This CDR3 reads CASKVGARTEAFF. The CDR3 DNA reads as TGTGCCAGCAAGGTGGGGGCGCGTACTGAAGCTTTCTTT.

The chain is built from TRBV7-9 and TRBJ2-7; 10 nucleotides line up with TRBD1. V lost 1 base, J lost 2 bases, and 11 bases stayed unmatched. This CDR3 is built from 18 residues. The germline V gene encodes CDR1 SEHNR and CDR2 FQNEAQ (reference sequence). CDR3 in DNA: TGTGCCAGCAGCTTAGGCCTAAGACCCGGGACAGGGGCCTACGAGCAGTACTTC. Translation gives CASSLGLRPGTGAYEQYF.

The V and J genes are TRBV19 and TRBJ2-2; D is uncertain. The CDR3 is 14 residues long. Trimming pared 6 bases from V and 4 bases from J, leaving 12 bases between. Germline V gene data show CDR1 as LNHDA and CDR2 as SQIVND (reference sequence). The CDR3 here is CASSLDRVTGELFF. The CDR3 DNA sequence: TGTGCCAGTAGCCTCGACCGGGTCACCGGGGAGCTGTTTTTT.

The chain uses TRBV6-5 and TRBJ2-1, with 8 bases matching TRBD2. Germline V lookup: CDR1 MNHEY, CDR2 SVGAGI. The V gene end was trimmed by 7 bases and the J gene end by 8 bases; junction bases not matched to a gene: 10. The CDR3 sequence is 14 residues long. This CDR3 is CASILGTSNYEQFF. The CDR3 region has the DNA TGTGCCAGCATTCTCGGGACTAGTAATTATGAGCAGTTCTTC.

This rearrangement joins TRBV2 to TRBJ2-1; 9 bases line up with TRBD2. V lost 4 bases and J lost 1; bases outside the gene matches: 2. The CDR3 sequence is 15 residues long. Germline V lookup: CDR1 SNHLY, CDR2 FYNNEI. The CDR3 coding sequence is TGTGCCAGCAGTGTCACTAGCGGGTCCTACAATGAGCAGTTCTTC. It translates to CASSVTSGSYNEQFF.

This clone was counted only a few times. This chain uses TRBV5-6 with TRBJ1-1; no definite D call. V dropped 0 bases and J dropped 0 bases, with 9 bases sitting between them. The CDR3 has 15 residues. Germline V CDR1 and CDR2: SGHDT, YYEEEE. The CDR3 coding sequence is TGTGCCAGCAGCTTGGTGGGCAGCATGAACACTGAAGCTTTCTTT. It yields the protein CASSLVGSMNTEAFF.

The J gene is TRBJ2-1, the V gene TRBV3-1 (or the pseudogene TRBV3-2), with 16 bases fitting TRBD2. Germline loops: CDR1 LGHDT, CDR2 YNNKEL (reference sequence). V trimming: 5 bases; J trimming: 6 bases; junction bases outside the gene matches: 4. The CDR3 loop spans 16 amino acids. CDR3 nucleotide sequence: TGTGCCAGCAGCGCGGGACTAGCGGGAGGGGTCAATGAGCAGTTCTTC. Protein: CASSAGLAGGVNEQFF.

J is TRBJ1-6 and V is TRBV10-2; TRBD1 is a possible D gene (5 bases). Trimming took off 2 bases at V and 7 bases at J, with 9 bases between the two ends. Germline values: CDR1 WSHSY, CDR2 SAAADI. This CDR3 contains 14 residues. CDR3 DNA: TGCGCCAGCAGTGAGCAGGGTGTAAATTCACCCCTCCACTTT. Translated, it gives CASSEQGVNSPLHF.

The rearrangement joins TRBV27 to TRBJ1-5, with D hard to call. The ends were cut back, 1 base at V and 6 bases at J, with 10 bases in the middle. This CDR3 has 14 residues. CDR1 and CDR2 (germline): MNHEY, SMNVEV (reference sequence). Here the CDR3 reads CASSLLQHSQPQHF. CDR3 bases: TGTGCCAGCAGTTTATTACAGCATAGTCAGCCCCAGCATTTT.